This T cell receptor (beta chain) appears in the sequencing data of a study of T-cell memory formation after mild COVID-19. Whole-study findings and limits: Within pre-infection memory, some responding clones were found, suggesting cross-reactive memory joined.

The TCR alpha and TCR beta cDNA libraries, bearing sample barcodes and UMIs, were generated by 5'RACE using constant-segment primers. MiXCR, run by TCRdb on the 5' RACE reads, gives a single entry per CDR3 protein. Here the sample spans a few hundred thousand distinct CDR3 sequences, about 10% being singletons. This clonotype was detected only a few times. What it binds is unknown. The CDR3 consists of 14 residues. V lost 3 bases to trimming and J lost 7 bases, with 15 bases between them. This receptor was taken from a man aged 18 to 35 who had mild COVID-19 (a few samples of this study predate the infection). Cell type and time point are not known. Sequencing was performed on PBMCs or a T cell subset sorted from them (not recorded which). This chain joins TRBV12-3 or TRBV12-4 and TRBJ1-2, with D tentatively TRBD1 (6 bases). The CDR3 coding sequence is TGTGCCAGCAGTTTGTTCGGGGGGCGAGGTGGCTACACCTTC. Amino acid sequence: CASSLFGGRGGYTF.